The 27 T cell receptor beta chains given below trace back to one sample, sequenced in a study of T cell clonality in common variable immunodeficiency. The repertoire was sequenced with immunoSEQ multiplex PCR; TCRdb's copy has only in-frame clones and lacks some. Listed here are around 45,000 clones without any singletons, the top ten holding 2.5% to 3%. Material: peripheral blood mononuclear cells. The receptors stem from a person aged 18 to 70 in good health.

This clone occurred many times. The CDR3 region is CASSLARADTQYF. The CDR3 DNA, read in part, is TGTGCCAGCAGCTTAGCGCGGGCCGATACG. The chain has TRBV7-2 and TRBJ2-3; D may be TRBD2 (5 bases). The CDR3 end is not reached by the read, which stops 3 residues before it; the germline J gene fills it in. The V gene's germline CDR1 is SGHTA and CDR2 FQGNSA. This CDR3 comprises 13 residues. Trimming stripped 0 bases from V and 6 bases from J, with 7 bases between.

This clone occurred many times. From the germline J gene comes the end of the CDR3, since the read stops 3 residues before it. V usage is TRBV12-3 or TRBV12-4 and J usage is TRBJ1-4, with 7 bases aligning to TRBD1. V dropped 8 bases and J dropped 4; count of bases not matched to a gene: 4. This CDR3 is 13 amino acids long. The sequenced part of the CDR3 DNA is TGTGCCAGCTCCGGACAGGTTAATGAAAAA. It encodes CASSGQVNEK. In full, the CDR3 is CASSGQVNEKLFF.

This clone was counted many times. Read sequence stops 3 residues before the CDR3 end, and the germline J gene provides the missing end. The rearrangement joins TRBV30 to TRBJ2-3; 7 nucleotides match TRBD1. Germline V CDR1 and CDR2: GTSNPN, SVGIG (reference sequence). J was trimmed by 3 bases and V by 4 bases; bases with no gene match: 10. This CDR3 comprises 15 residues. The part of the CDR3 DNA that was read is TGTGCCTGGAAGGGGGCAGCTTTTCCAACAGATACG. Its protein is CAWKGAAFPTDT. Given in full, the CDR3 is CAWKGAAFPTDTQYF.

This clone has ten or more counts. The read is 3 residues too short to cover the CDR3 end, so that end is filled in from the germline J gene. V and J are TRBV6-8 and TRBJ2-2; 11 nucleotides line up with TRBD2. Germline CDR1 and CDR2: MNHGY and SAAAGT. CDR3 size: 17 residues. Unmatched junction bases numbered 4, after V lost 2 bases and J lost 2 bases. The CDR3 region is CASSYTTSGVNTGELFF. The sequenced part of the CDR3 DNA is TGTGCCAGCAGTTACACGACTAGCGGGGTCAACACCGGGGAG.

This clone was seen many times. The CDR3 protein is CASSLEGDTEAFF. The CDR3 bases that were read are TGTGCCAGCAGCTTAGAGGGCGACACTGAA. This chain connects TRBV7-3 to TRBJ1-1, with D unresolved. The read stops 3 residues short of the end of the CDR3; the missing end is completed from the germline J gene. CDR1 is SGHTA and CDR2 is FQGTGA in the germline V gene. The V end was cut by 2 bases, the J end by 3 bases, with 7 bases between. The CDR3 is 13 amino acids.

Ten or more counts support this clone. The read is 3 residues too short to cover the CDR3 end, so that end is filled in from the germline J gene. The rearrangement links TRBV2 to TRBJ1-6; D is unresolved. Germline-derived CDR1 and CDR2 are SNHLY and FYNNEI. The V gene lost 7 bases and the J gene lost 7 bases, with 5 bases spanning the gap. This CDR3 comprises 11 residues. CDR3 amino acids: CASKRNSPLHF. The part of the CDR3 DNA that was read is TGTGCCAGCAAACGGAATTCACCC.

In this sample, this clone turned up many times. The read finishes 3 residues shy of the CDR3 end, and the germline J gene is used to complete it. This sequence joins TRBV12-5 and TRBJ1-4; the D gene is possibly TRBD1 (6 bases). Germline V lookup: CDR1 LGHNT, CDR2 FRNRAP. The CDR3 covers 19 residues. With 5 bases removed from V and 1 base from J, the gap between germline ends came to 23 bases. CDR3 DNA, as far as it was read: TGTGCTAGTGGTCCTCTTATTCGGAGATTAGGGGGAACTAATGAAAAA. This translates into CASGPLIRRLGGTNEK. The entire CDR3 is CASGPLIRRLGGTNEKLFF.

As to this clone: The read stops 3 residues short of the end of the CDR3; the missing end is completed from the germline J gene. The chain has TRBV7-8 and TRBJ1-2; D unclear. The CDR3 is 14 amino acids. The germline CDR1 and CDR2 sequences are SGHVS and FQNEAQ. The sequenced part of the CDR3 DNA is TGTGCCAGCAGCTTAGATGTTGGGTCACAGAGG. This gives the protein CASSLDVGSQR. The entire CDR3 sequence reads CASSLDVGSQRYTF.

Many counts were recorded for this clone. With the read ending 3 residues before the CDR3 end, the germline J gene is used to fill in that end. The V and J genes are TRBV18 and TRBJ2-1; no clear D. Trimming left V 3 bases short and J 0 bases short, with 18 bases between. Germline loops: CDR1 KGHSH, CDR2 LQKENI. This CDR3 spans 18 amino acids. CDR3 DNA (partial): TGTGCCAGCTCACCGGTAGCCTTACCTGAGAGCTCCTACAATGAG. Translated, it gives CASSPVALPESSYNE. The entire CDR3 sequence reads CASSPVALPESSYNEQFF. The full variable domain, in which reference TRBV18 and TRBJ2-1 provide the parts outside the CDR3, is NAGVMQNPRHLVRRRGQEARLRCSPMKGHSHVYWYRQLPEEGLKFMVYLQKENIIDESGMPKERFSAEFPKEGPSILRIQQVVRGDSAAYFCASSPVALPESSYNEQFFGPGTRLTVL.

This clone appeared many times. The read ends 3 residues shy of where the CDR3 ends; the end is completed using the germline J gene. The chain joins TRBV7-6 to TRBJ2-1, with D possibly matching TRBD2 (6 bases). Germline values: CDR1 SGHVS, CDR2 FNYEAQ. The V end was cut by 5 bases, the J end by 0 bases, with 11 bases between. This CDR3 is built from 15 residues. The CDR3 DNA, read in part, is TGTGCCAGCAGCCCTTGGCGGGACTCCTACAATGAG. It specifies CASSPWRDSYNE. The full CDR3 is CASSPWRDSYNEQFF.

This clone was detected ten times or more. The read terminates 3 residues ahead of where the CDR3 ends, so the germline J gene completes it. The V and J genes are TRBV6-2 or TRBV6-3 and TRBJ2-5; D ambiguous. The ends were cut back, 7 bases at V and 1 base at J, with 10 bases in the middle. This CDR3 has 13 amino acids. Germline CDR1 MNHEY, CDR2 SVGEGT. Incomplete CDR3 DNA: TGTGCCAGCACCTTAAGGCTCCAAGAGACC. It yields the protein CASTLRLQET. The entire CDR3 protein is CASTLRLQETQYF.

Many counts were recorded for this clone. CDR3 amino acids: CASSFVQGNEQFF. The CDR3 DNA, read in part, is TGCGCCAGCTCTTTCGTACAGGGTAATGAG. The chain combines TRBV5-1 with TRBJ2-1, with D possibly being TRBD1 (6 bases). The CDR3 end falls 3 residues outside the read, so it is completed with the germline J gene. CDR1 is SGHRS, CDR2 YFSETQ, per germline. CDR3 length equals 13 residues. Trimming took 7 bases from V and 7 from J, leaving 15 bases between them.

This clone was detected many times. Incomplete CDR3 DNA: TGCAGCGTTGCGAGACAGTCCGAAAGGGGGACC. Translated, it gives CSVARQSERGT. The full CDR3 protein reads CSVARQSERGTQYF. The rearrangement links TRBV29-1 to TRBJ2-5; tentative D call: TRBD1 (5 bases). The missing CDR3 end, 3 residues past where the read stops, is filled in from the germline J gene. Germline lookup yields CDR1 SQVTM and CDR2 ANQGSEA. The CDR3 has 14 residues. Trimming shortened V by 4 bases and J by 7 bases, and 19 bases separated the two germline ends.

This clone has at least ten counts. The DNA ends 3 residues before the CDR3 does, and the rest of the CDR3 is filled in from the germline J gene. This rearrangement joins TRBV19 to TRBJ1-5; 9 bases match TRBD1. V gave up 9 bases and J gave up 6 bases; unmatched junction bases: 9. CDR3 length: 14 residues. The V gene's germline CDR1 is LNHDA and CDR2 SQIVND (reference sequence). The CDR3 DNA, read in part, is TGTGCCAGGGTTACAGGGGGCTGTTCTCAGCCC. Amino acid sequence: CARVTGGCSQP. The entire CDR3 protein reads CARVTGGCSQPQHF.

This clone was recorded many times. The read finishes 3 residues shy of the CDR3 end, and the germline J gene is used to complete it. The chain recombines TRBV20-1 with TRBJ2-3, with 12 bases lining up with TRBD2. The CDR3 contains 18 residues. CDR1 DFQATT and CDR2 SNEGSKA come from the germline V gene (reference sequence). Trimming removed 1 base from V and 3 bases from J; junction bases left unmatched: 11. Incomplete CDR3 DNA: TGCAGTGCTAGAGCGACTAGCGGGAGAGTTAGGGGTACAGATACG. Translation gives CSARATSGRVRGTDT. Given in full, the CDR3 is CSARATSGRVRGTDTQYF.

This clone was detected ten times or more. The CDR3 extends 3 residues past the end of the read, so its final part is completed from the germline J gene. This rearrangement joins TRBV20-1 to TRBJ1-1, with D possibly TRBD1 on 5 matching bases. Germline CDR1 is DFQATT and CDR2 is SNEGSKA (reference sequence). Trimming removed 0 bases from V and 0 bases from J, with 11 bases in between. The CDR3 consists of 15 residues. The CDR3 loop is CSAREGVLMNTEAFF. The part of the CDR3 DNA that was read is TGCAGTGCTAGAGAAGGGGTCCTCATGAACACTGAA.

This clone has at least ten counts. The CDR3 end falls 3 residues outside the read, so it is completed with the germline J gene. V and J are TRBV19 and TRBJ2-7; 8 nucleotides line up with TRBD1. CDR1 and CDR2 from the germline V gene are LNHDA and SQIVND (reference sequence). The CDR3 covers 15 residues. V dropped 3 bases and J dropped 2; count of bases not matched to a gene: 6. CDR3 sequence: CASSIFGQGPYEQYF. The CDR3 DNA, read in part, is TGTGCCAGTAGTATTTTCGGACAGGGCCCCTACGAG.

This clone was observed at least ten times. The read terminates 3 residues before the CDR3 end, so the remaining end is supplied by the germline J gene. The V gene is TRBV6-1, the J gene TRBJ1-2; 9 nucleotides agree with TRBD1. The V gene end was trimmed by 2 bases and the J gene end by 4 bases; junction bases not matched to a gene: 5. Per germline, CDR1 MNHNS and CDR2 SASEGT. The CDR3 sequence is 15 residues long. The CDR3 DNA, read in part, is TGTGCCAGCAGTGAAAACAGGGGGCCGAGCTATGGC. It codes for CASSENRGPSYG. The whole CDR3 protein is CASSENRGPSYGYTF.

This clone was seen ten or more times. The read is 3 residues too short to cover the CDR3 end, so that end is filled in from the germline J gene. The chain combines TRBV10-3 with TRBJ2-1, with unresolved D. Looked up from germline, CDR1 is ENHRY and CDR2 is SYGVKD. Trimming cost V 4 bases and J 2 bases, with 9 bases left between them. This CDR3 spans 14 amino acids. CDR3 region: CAISVSLAYNEQFF. CDR3 DNA, as far as it was read: TGTGCCATCAGTGTTAGCCTTGCCTACAATGAG.

This clone was seen at least ten times. Read coverage stops 3 residues before the CDR3 terminus; the germline J gene supplies the remainder. This chain joins TRBV5-4 and TRBJ2-5, with a weak D call TRBD1 (6 bases). The CDR3 totals 14 residues. In germline, CDR1 is SGHNT, CDR2 YYREEE (reference sequence). Trimming stripped 1 base from V and 5 bases from J, with 12 bases between. Here the CDR3 reads CASSLQGRGETQYF. Incomplete CDR3 DNA: TGTGCCAGCAGCTTGCAGGGGCGCGGGGAGACC.

This clone has ten or more counts. The read ends 3 residues before the CDR3 terminus; that terminus is restored from the germline J gene. The chain joins TRBV5-6 to TRBJ2-1; TRBD2 matches 8 bases. Losses at the gene ends were 4 bases for V and 6 bases for J; bases not matched to a gene: 6. The germline V gene encodes CDR1 SGHDT and CDR2 YYEEEE. The CDR3 is 14 amino acids. The CDR3: CASSLGTSPNEQFF. The sequenced CDR3 bases are TGTGCCAGCAGCCTAGGGACTAGTCCCAATGAG.

This clone has a handful of counts. The read ends 3 residues before the CDR3 terminus; that terminus is restored from the germline J gene. This rearrangement joins TRBV11-1 to TRBJ1-2; TRBD1 matches 8 bases. The CDR3 length is 12 residues. V shed 3 bases, J shed 6 bases, and the junction held 0 bases outside the gene matches. Germline V gene lookup returns CDR1 SGHAT and CDR2 FQDESV (reference sequence). The CDR3 sequence: CASSLTGDGYTF. The part of the CDR3 DNA that was read is TGTGCCAGCAGCTTGACAGGGGATGGC.

In this sample, this clone turned up many times. The sequenced fragment ends 3 residues before the CDR3 boundary, so the rest is inferred from the germline J gene. The V call is TRBV13, the J call TRBJ1-2; possibly TRBD1 for D (5 bases). CDR1 PRHDT and CDR2 FYEKMQ come from the germline V gene (reference sequence). The CDR3 covers 12 residues. The CDR3 spells CASSLSGFGYTF. CDR3 DNA, as far as it was read: TGTGCCAGCAGCTTATCAGGGTTCGGC.

Many counts were recorded for this clone. The observed sequence ends 3 residues before the CDR3 terminus, with the missing tail filled in from the germline J gene. The genes are TRBV19 and TRBJ2-7, with TRBD1 as a possible D gene (6 bases). The CDR3 covers 14 residues. Germline-derived CDR1 and CDR2 are LNHDA and SQIVND (reference sequence). The V and J ends lost 5 bases and 4 bases respectively, with 15 bases between them. CDR3 in amino acids: CASSGGQSRYEQYF. The sequenced CDR3 bases are TGTGCCAGTAGTGGAGGACAGTCTCGGTACGAG.

In this sample, this clone turned up many times. The read terminates 3 residues ahead of where the CDR3 ends, so the germline J gene completes it. The chain uses TRBV5-5 and TRBJ1-1, with D perhaps TRBD1 (5 bases). Germline CDR1 is SGHKS and CDR2 is YYEKEE (reference sequence). This CDR3 is built from 14 residues. CDR3 loop: CASSLEPRAGEAFF. The covered CDR3 bases are TGTGCCAGCAGCTTGGAGCCCAGGGCTGGGGAA.

With regard to this clone: The CDR3 end lies 3 residues beyond the end of the read and is filled in from the germline J gene. The chain has TRBV30 and TRBJ1-4; 9 nucleotides agree with TRBD1. The germline V gene has CDR1 GTSNPN and CDR2 SVGIG (reference sequence). The CDR3 consists of 13 residues. With 5 bases clipped from V and 8 bases from J, the junction kept 6 bases outside the gene matches. The DNA read from the CDR3 is TGTGCCTGGGGGGGACAGGGACGGGAAAAA. Its protein is CAWGGQGREK. The whole CDR3 is CAWGGQGREKLFF.

In this sample, this clone turned up many times. Partial CDR3 DNA: TGCGCCAGCAGCCAAGCCGGGACAGGGAACACCTACGAG. Translating it yields CASSQAGTGNTYE. The whole CDR3 protein is CASSQAGTGNTYEQYF. The chain joins TRBV4-1 to TRBJ2-7; TRBD1 aligns across 9 bases. The missing CDR3 end, 3 residues past where the read stops, is filled in from the germline J gene. Per germline, CDR1 MGHRA and CDR2 YSYEKL. This CDR3 region has 16 residues. V dropped 1 base and J dropped 2; count of bases not matched to a gene: 6.